The entry below gives a single T cell receptor beta chain sequence along with its context. Its recognized antigen is unknown. Base qualities were left out, and no much larger clone turns up one base away. This sample was taken from a study of beta chain features in type 1 diabetes (dated by TCRdb to 2017 to 2018). General notes on the study: Mean age, gender distribution, total cell number and subset yield were not different between patients and healthy donors. Regulatory and stem cell-like memory subsets were obtained from only 8 patients and about 8 healthy donors, while naive and central memory subsets were obtained from all 30 or so donors. The study compared TCRB repertoires of sorted circulating CD4+ T cell subsets between recently diagnosed type 1 diabetes patients and matched healthy donors. A total of 90 million to 130 million sorted cells were examined across all samples, and a strong correlation was observed between cell number per subset and RNA yield.

From each donor, a single peripheral blood sample of approximately 120 mL on average was drawn into heparinised tubes. Naive, central memory, regulatory and stem cell-like memory CD4+ T cells were sorted on a BD FACSAria II using a panel including CD45RO, CCR7, CD25, CD127, CD95 and CD27. All sorted populations exceeded 95% purity. Right away, PBMCs were isolated by Lymphoprep density gradient centrifugation and were stained directly, with no culture step. So that batch effects would be minimized, each experiment stained and sorted samples in pairs, pairing one healthy donor with one patient. The germline V gene (reference sequence) gives CDR1 as SEHNR and CDR2 as FQNEAQ. The CDR3 contains 17 residues, cysteine and phenylalanine counted. Of all the DNA, just the CDR3 is kept, 51 bases in frame from base 1. At the junction V is shortened by 5 bases and J by 1 base; bases outside the gene matches: 9.

Study-wide conclusions, independent of this receptor: In all four CD4+ subsets, TCRB CDR3 length was moderately but significantly shorter in type 1 diabetes patients. PCR might favor shorter templates, but patient and control samples were amplified and corrected together, so any skew would affect both groups equally. At VDJ recombination sites, type 1 diabetes patients had fewer insertions and more deleted nucleotides, which implies abnormalities in thymic rearrangement. Only small numbers of individuals were included in the HLA sub-analyses, which left unresolved whether HLA type had any influence on TCRB rearrangement. Naive, central memory and regulatory TCRB repertoires appeared to be more alike among patients than among healthy donors. Because cDNA rather than genomic DNA was sequenced, highly expressing activated cells could have been over-represented, although no difference in activation and CD3 levels was found between groups.

The High Capacity cDNA Reverse Transcription Kit was used to reverse transcribe all of the isolated RNA, meaning that expressed TCRB transcripts were what got sequenced. Naive, central memory and regulatory T cell samples underwent deep immunoSEQ sequencing, averaging about 3.57 million total reads per sample. After sorted cells were lysed in RLT buffer, RNA was extracted with DNase-treated RNeasy Micro or Mini kits, with the choice depending on cell number. Each cell subset was processed on its own to prevent cross-contamination, while patient and healthy donor samples were processed together. Using the immunoSEQ multiplex PCR, TCRB sequences were amplified from cDNA into 87-bp fragments spanning the CDR3 region. Sequencing of the amplicons was performed on the Illumina HiSeq platform. The authors processed their data as follows. Synthetic template baselines were used to correct PCR bias computationally, reads within Hamming distance 2 were collapsed, and singletons that could not be merged were discarded. Reads were aligned against IMGT so that V, D and J genes, CDR3 length and insertions or deletions at six rearrangement sites could be assigned. Within each subset, clonotype counts were normalized to the number of sorted cells before true diversity and Gini coefficients were calculated with the tcR R package. The overlap coefficient, calculated on TCRB nucleotide sequences, was used to quantify repertoire sharing. The immuneACCESS repertoire file appears here via TCRdb, limited to in-frame rearrangements. These files lack a portion of the clones; in checked studies, under half of the deficit traces to unresolved V genes, and the cause of the others is not known. The V and J calls and clone size are taken from that table; D and trimming were inferred from the DNA. The sample table records about 210,000 clones; 11% of these occur just once. The ten largest clones represent approximately 1.5% of the sample.

Sequenced sample: central memory CD4+ T cells from blood. The receptor was isolated from a man younger than 35 in good health. The rearranged segments are TRBV7-9 and TRBJ2-3; TRBD2 aligns with 10 central bases. The CDR3 loop reads CASSRLRGTSGTDTQYF. The DNA reads TGTGCCAGCAGCCGCCTAAGGGGGACTAGCGGCACAGATACGCAGTATTTT.